This T cell receptor beta chain was sequenced during a study of regulatory T cells in long-lasting Graves disease. Regarding this clonotype: As yet, its antigen is unknown.

This CDR3 is 14 amino acids long. Trimming cost V 4 bases and J 4 bases; bases outside gene matches: 6. The germline CDR1 and CDR2 sequences are SGHTA and FQGNSA. Regarding the study as a whole: Between persistent patients, 2,500 to 3,500 public clonotypes were shared, exceeding the approximately 870 shared between new patients.

iRepertoire HTBI primers and Arm-PCR of CDR3 regions built TCR beta libraries. TCRdb redid the calling of the multiplex PCR reads with MiXCR, one entry per CDR3 protein. The sample has hundreds of thousands of distinct CDR3 sequences, 16% seen once; the top ten hold around a sixth. Time point reported: newly diagnosed GD, antithyroid drugs for less than 3 months. The TCR library used RNA extracted from PBMCs. These sequences were also reported in another study, on T cells in Graves' hyperthyroidism and ophthalmopathy. Per that paper: Graves' hyperthyroidism is called stable when ophthalmopathy does not progress within 18 months.

The chain joins TRBV7-2 to TRBJ1-2; the match to TRBD1 covers 7 bases. This sample comprised peripheral blood mononuclear cells (PBMCs), obtained at new diagnosis, from a patient treated with antithyroid drugs. This clonotype was obtained from a woman aged 25 to 39 with Graves disease. CDR3 in amino acids: CASSSRQGFYGYTF. The CDR3 DNA reads as TGTGCCAGCAGCTCTAGACAGGGATTCTATGGCTACACCTTC.